In its sample, the clone carrying this TCR beta chain was seen once. Its matching antigen is unknown. The length of the CDR3 is 18 residues. Germline lookup yields CDR1 SGHRS and CDR2 YFSETQ. PCR was performed a second time for about 7 to 11 cycles using a sample-barcoded 5' primer and a J-beta primer mix. Tagging of each cDNA molecule was performed by a template-switch adaptor with 12 random nucleotides. TCRdb re-called the 5' RACE reads with MiXCR, one entry per CDR3 protein. The data contain hundreds of thousands of distinct CDR3 sequences, about 42% of them singletons. The data belong to a study of blood T cells in healthy people across ages. Whole-study results and caveats: The lack of PBMC sorting stopped any conclusive naive versus antigen-experienced comparison.

The sample taken for sequencing was blood. This sequence joins TRBV5-1 and TRBJ2-4, with 9 bases lining up with TRBD1. The J call may not be correct, given that the DNA end is closer to TRBJ2-7. The sequence derives from a man aged 55 to 69 in good health. CDR3 nucleotides: TGCGCCAGCAGCATCGGGACAGGGACCGAGGGCGGAAGATACGAGCAGTACTTC. Amino acid sequence: CASSIGTGTEGGRYEQYF.